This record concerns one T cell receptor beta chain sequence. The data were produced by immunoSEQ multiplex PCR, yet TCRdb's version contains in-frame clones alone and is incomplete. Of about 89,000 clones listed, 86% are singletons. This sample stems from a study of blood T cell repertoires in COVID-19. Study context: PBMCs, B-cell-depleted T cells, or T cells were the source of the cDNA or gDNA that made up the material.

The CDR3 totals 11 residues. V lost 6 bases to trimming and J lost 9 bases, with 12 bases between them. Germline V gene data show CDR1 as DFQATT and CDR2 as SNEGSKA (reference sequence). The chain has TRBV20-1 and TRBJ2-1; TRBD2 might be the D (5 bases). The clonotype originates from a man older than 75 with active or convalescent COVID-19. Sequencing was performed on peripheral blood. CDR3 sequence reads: CSALRGGEQFF. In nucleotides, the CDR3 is TGCAGTGCCCTTCGGGGTGGTGAGCAGTTCTTC.